This TCR beta chain was captured by sequencing in a study of T cell changes during pregnancy in multiple sclerosis. Germline-derived CDR1 and CDR2 are GTSNPN and SVGIG (reference sequence). The CDR3 runs 15 residues. Trimming stripped 1 base from V and 2 bases from J, with 14 bases between. The protocol was immunoSEQ multiplex PCR, while the TCRdb copy is restricted to in-frame clones and leaves out a portion. The profile shows about 100,000 clones, 92% of them singletons. The clonotype comes from a female donor with multiple sclerosis, enrolled in a pregnancy study. The gene calls are TRBV30 and TRBJ1-2; perhaps TRBD1 as D (6 bases). This specimen consisted of peripheral blood, obtained after pregnancy. The DNA of the CDR3 is TGTGCCTGGAGTGGGGGGGGCGCTTGGAACTATGGCTACACCTTC. This translates into CAWSGGGAWNYGYTF.